This T cell receptor beta chain was captured in a study of CD8 T cells in ankylosing spondylitis. CDR1 and CDR2 (germline): SEHNR, FQNEAQ (reference sequence). This CDR3 region has 15 residues. Trimming took 6 bases from V and 4 from J; bases not matched to a gene: 6. This clonotype appeared a few times. What it binds is unknown. Overall study findings and caveats: A subset of motif variants has previously been described in the synovial fluid and blood of reactive arthritis. Ankylosing spondylitis blood seemed to carry a telltale TCR beta motif made of under ten highly homologous variants.

Via MiXCR, TCRdb re-called the 5' RACE reads, giving one row per CDR3 protein. Among about 750,000 distinct CDR3 sequences listed, 15% to 20% were seen once. Sequences were obtained from blood, either unsorted or a sorted T cell fraction (not recorded which). The TCR was taken from a male donor with ankylosing spondylitis. The chain links TRBV7-9 to TRBJ2-5; 12 nucleotides agree with TRBD2. CDR3 loop: CASSTPGLAGETQYF. The DNA for the CDR3 is TGTGCCAGCAGTACTCCGGGACTAGCGGGAGAGACCCAGTACTTC.